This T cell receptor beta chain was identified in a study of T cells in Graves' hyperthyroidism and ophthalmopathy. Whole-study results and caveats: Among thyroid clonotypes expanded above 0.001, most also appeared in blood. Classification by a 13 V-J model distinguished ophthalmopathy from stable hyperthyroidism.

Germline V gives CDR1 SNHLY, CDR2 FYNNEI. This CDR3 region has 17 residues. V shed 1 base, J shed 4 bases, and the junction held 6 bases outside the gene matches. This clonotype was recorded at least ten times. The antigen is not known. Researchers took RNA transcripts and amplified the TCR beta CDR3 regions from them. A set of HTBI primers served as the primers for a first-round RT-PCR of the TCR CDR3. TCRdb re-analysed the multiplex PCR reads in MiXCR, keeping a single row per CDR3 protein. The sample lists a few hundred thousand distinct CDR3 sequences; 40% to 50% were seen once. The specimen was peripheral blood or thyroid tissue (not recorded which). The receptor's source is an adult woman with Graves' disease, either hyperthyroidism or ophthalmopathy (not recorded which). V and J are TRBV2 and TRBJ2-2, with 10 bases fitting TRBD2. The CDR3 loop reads CASSEGASGSGTGELFF. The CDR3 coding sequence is TGTGCCAGCAGTGAAGGGGCTAGCGGGAGTGGCACCGGGGAGCTGTTTTTT.